The 25 T cell receptor beta chains below were found in one sample sequenced in a study of blood T cells in healthy people across ages. It was with a sample-barcoded 5' primer and a J-beta primer mix that a second PCR of roughly 7 to 12 cycles was run. TCRdb itself ran the 5' RACE reads through MiXCR, one entry per CDR3 protein. Seen here are about 780,000 distinct CDR3 sequences, 35% to 50% observed once, and the top ten hold approximately 18%. The sample taken for sequencing was blood. The receptor source for this set is a man older than 75 in good health.

The chain recombines TRBV9 with TRBJ2-5, with D possibly called TRBD1 or TRBD2 (6 bases each). CDR1 and CDR2 (germline): SGDLS, YYNGEE. CDR3 length equals 15 residues. Trimming took off 0 bases at V and 4 bases at J, with 13 bases between the two ends. The CDR3 coding sequence is TGTGCCAGCAGCGTAGCTCTAGGGGGAGGAGAGACCCAGTACTTC. It yields the protein CASSVALGGGETQYF.

This chain links TRBV7-8 with TRBJ2-1, with 14 bases that match TRBD2. The germline V gene has CDR1 SGHVS and CDR2 FQNEAQ. This CDR3 has 20 residues. The junction had 12 bases not matched to a gene; V was cut back by 5 bases and J by 0 bases. The CDR3: CASSRTTGGLAGVSYNEQFF. CDR3 sequence (DNA): TGTGCCAGCAGCAGGACGACAGGGGGACTAGCGGGAGTCTCCTACAATGAGCAGTTCTTC.

This clonotype was seen many times. A much larger clone lies one base from this, so it may be a read error. The rearrangement links TRBV7-3 to TRBJ2-1; maybe TRBD2 (5 bases). This CDR3 is 12 amino acids long. V was clipped by 8 bases and J by 0 bases, with 5 bases between them. Germline-derived CDR1 and CDR2 are SGHTA and FQGTGA. The CDR3 here is CASGGSYNEQFF. CDR3 nucleotides: TGTGCCAGCGGAGGCTCCTACAATGAGCAGTTCTTC.

The chain has TRBV20-1 and TRBJ2-7, with a possible D match to TRBD2 (5 bases). Trimming left V 0 bases short and J 4 bases short, with 16 bases between. This CDR3 spans 15 amino acids. In germline, CDR1 is DFQATT, CDR2 SNEGSKA (reference sequence). CDR3 protein: CSARDPALGKYEQYF. In DNA form, the CDR3 reads TGCAGTGCTAGAGATCCCGCACTAGGGAAATACGAGCAGTACTTC.

This clonotype has only one observation. This chain connects TRBV20-1 to TRBJ2-1, with a weak D call TRBD2 (7 bases). Between the trimmed V and J ends, which lost 5 bases and 0 bases, there was a span of 17 bases. The CDR3 spans 16 residues. Germline assignment: CDR1 DFQATT and CDR2 SNEGSKA (reference sequence). CDR3 DNA sequence: TGCAGTGCTTGGGAGGCGGGGGCAAGCTCCTACAATGAGCAGTTCTTC. It encodes CSAWEAGASSYNEQFF.

This clonotype was counted only a few times. The chain recombines TRBV6-2 or TRBV6-3 with TRBJ2-3, with 9 positions matching TRBD2. Germline assignment: CDR1 MNHEY and CDR2 SVGEGT. V lost 0 bases, J lost 4 bases, and 8 bases stayed unmatched. CDR3 length: 17 residues. This CDR3 reads CASSYSLSGSWADTQYF. The CDR3 coding sequence is TGTGCCAGCAGTTACTCACTTAGCGGGAGTTGGGCAGATACGCAGTATTTT.

V gene TRBV25-1 combines with J gene TRBJ2-5; a weak D match, TRBD2 (6 bases). Trimming left V 0 bases short and J 5 bases short, with 10 bases between. Per the germline V gene, CDR1 is MGHDK and CDR2 is SYGVNS. This CDR3 is built from 14 residues. CDR3 DNA sequence: TGTGCCAGCAGTGAATATTCAGGGAGGGAGACCCAGTACTTC. This codes for CASSEYSGRETQYF. Supplemented by reference TRBV25-1 and TRBJ2-5, the full variable domain reads EADIYQTPRYLVIGTGKKITLECSQTMGHDKMYWYQQDPGMELHLIHYSYGVNSTEKGDLSSESTVSRIRTEHFPLTLESARPSHTSQYLCASSEYSGRETQYFGPGTRLLVL.

This rearrangement joins TRBV7-2 to TRBJ2-3; D might be TRBD2 (5 bases). The CDR3 runs to 16 residues. The germline V and J ends were trimmed by 5 bases and 4 bases, with 19 bases remaining between them. Germline V CDR1 and CDR2: SGHTA, FQGNSA. The CDR3 DNA is TGTGCCAGCAGCCCGCGGGCTTCCGGCGACGCAGATACGCAGTATTTT. This sequence encodes CASSPRASGDADTQYF.

In its sample, this clonotype was seen a few times. A much larger clone lies a single base off, so this may be a read error. The V and J genes are TRBV7-6 and TRBJ2-7; D uncertain. This CDR3 is 13 amino acids long. Per the germline V gene, CDR1 is SGHVS and CDR2 is FNYEAQ. CDR3 region: CASSLEVGYGQYF. CDR3 coding DNA: TGTGCCAGCAGCTTAGAGGTGGGGTACGGGCAGTACTTC.

The rearrangement links TRBV4-3 to TRBJ1-2; a weak D match, TRBD1 (5 bases). This CDR3 has 17 residues. Per the germline V gene, CDR1 is LGHNA and CDR2 is YSLEER. Trimming removed 0 bases at V and 4 bases at J, with 18 bases between. CDR3 sequence: CASSQDSSRRVRYGYTF. For the CDR3, the DNA is TGCGCCAGCAGCCAAGATTCCTCCCGCAGGGTTCGCTATGGCTACACCTTC.

The V and J genes are TRBV3-1 and TRBJ2-1, with TRBD2 matching 9 bases. This CDR3 is built from 17 residues. Germline loops: CDR1 LGHDT, CDR2 YNNKEL (reference sequence). V was clipped by 4 bases and J by 0 bases; unmatched bases: 7. The CDR3 protein is CASSPGLAPSSYNEQFF. The CDR3 bases are TGTGCCAGCAGCCCGGGACTAGCCCCGAGCTCCTACAATGAGCAGTTCTTC.

The chain links TRBV20-1 to TRBJ1-2, with unresolved D. CDR3 length: 12 amino acids. Germline V CDR1 and CDR2: DFQATT, SNEGSKA (reference sequence). Between the trimmed V and J ends, which lost 6 bases and 1 base, there was a span of 9 bases. CDR3 nucleotides: TGCAGTGCAAAGGGATTTAACTATGGCTACACCTTC. Translation: CSAKGFNYGYTF.

This clonotype has a count of ten or more. V usage is TRBV20-1 and J usage is TRBJ2-7, with D perhaps assigned TRBD1 or TRBD2 (5 bases each). The V end lost 5 bases, the J end lost 4 bases, and 18 bases lay between the germline ends. Germline V gene sequence: CDR1 DFQATT, CDR2 SNEGSKA (reference sequence). This CDR3 comprises 14 residues. CDR3 DNA sequence: TGCAGTGCTCTGAAGCCCCGTGGGGGTTACGAGCAGTACTTC. As protein: CSALKPRGGYEQYF.

This clonotype appeared a few times. The chain is built from TRBV20-1 and TRBJ2-7; TRBD2 matches at 13 bases. The CDR3 totals 14 residues. The ends lost 5 bases at V and 3 bases at J; junction bases unmatched: 4. Germline V gene lookup returns CDR1 DFQATT and CDR2 SNEGSKA (reference sequence). CDR3 sequence reads: CSAARTSGSYEQYF. In DNA, the CDR3 is TGCAGTGCTGCCCGGACTAGCGGGAGCTACGAGCAGTACTTC.

The chain recombines TRBV20-1 with TRBJ2-3, with unresolved D. The germline V and J ends were trimmed by 1 base and 12 bases, with 11 bases remaining between them. The CDR3 covers 11 residues. CDR1 and CDR2 from the germline V gene are DFQATT and SNEGSKA (reference sequence). For the CDR3, the DNA is TGCAGTGCTAGAGTCAGCCAAGGTCAGTATTTT. Its translation is CSARVSQGQYF.

This clonotype was detected a few times. The CDR3 nucleotides read TGTGCCAGCAAGGCCCAGCCCAGCCAAGAGACCCAGTACTTC. This encodes CASKAQPSQETQYF. This chain links TRBV12-3 or TRBV12-4 with TRBJ2-5, with unresolved D. This CDR3 has 14 residues. Trimming removed 7 bases from V and 1 base from J, with 13 bases in between.

Note on this clonotype: A much larger clone lies one base from this, so it may be a read error. The chain uses TRBV5-5 and TRBJ2-1, with D possibly matching TRBD1 (5 bases). The closer fit of TRBJ2-7 to the DNA end suggests the J call may be wrong. This CDR3 has 18 amino acids. Germline CDR1 and CDR2: SGHKS and YYEKEE (reference sequence). CDR3 residues: CASSLDPQGTRPYNEQYF. Written as DNA, the CDR3 is TGTGCCAGCAGCTTGGACCCCCAGGGCACAAGGCCCTACAATGAGCAGTACTTC.

The chain recombines TRBV12-3 or TRBV12-4 with TRBJ2-3; TRBD2 matches 9 bases. This CDR3 region has 15 residues. V lost 7 bases to trimming and J lost 4 bases; unmatched junction nucleotides: 9. The CDR3 DNA sequence: TGTGCCAGCACCAGCGCGGGAGGGAGGGCAGATACGCAGTATTTT. This sequence encodes CASTSAGGRADTQYF.

As for this clonotype: An end of the junction differs from the germline gene, which may be a read error. This chain uses TRBV29-1 with TRBJ2-1; maybe TRBD1 (5 bases). Germline loops: CDR1 SQVTM, CDR2 ANQGSEA. The CDR3 spans 14 residues. The CDR3 reads CSVAWAGYYNEQFF. The CDR3 DNA sequence: TGCAGTGTTGCGTGGGCAGGGTACTACAATGAGCAGTTCTTC.

The chain is built from TRBV6-1 and TRBJ2-1, with no clear D. There are 13 residues in the CDR3. The germline gives CDR1 MNHNS, CDR2 SASEGT. Trimming left V 5 bases short and J 8 bases short, with 13 bases between. This CDR3 is CASSQLRQDEQFF. DNA of the CDR3: TGTGCCAGCAGTCAATTAAGACAAGATGAGCAGTTCTTC.

This clonotype has only a few counts. The chain employs TRBV20-1 and TRBJ2-5; 8 bases line up with TRBD1. This CDR3 has 14 amino acids. Trimming removed 3 bases from V and 11 bases from J; junction bases left unmatched: 14. Germline lookup yields CDR1 DFQATT and CDR2 SNEGSKA (reference sequence). CDR3 DNA sequence: TGCAGTGCTAGGTCAGGACAGGGAGTCAATGAGCAGTACTTC. Residues: CSARSGQGVNEQYF.

J is TRBJ1-1 and V is TRBV20-1, with 9 bases identical to TRBD1. The J segment lost 6 bases and the V segment lost 3 bases, leaving 8 bases of the junction unmatched. The CDR3 runs to 14 residues. Germline V lookup: CDR1 DFQATT, CDR2 SNEGSKA (reference sequence). The CDR3 loop is CSASYMRTGAEAFF. The CDR3, as DNA: TGCAGTGCTAGTTACATGAGGACAGGGGCTGAAGCTTTCTTT.

The rearrangement links TRBV20-1 to TRBJ2-3, with 10 bases matching TRBD2. J gave up 2 bases and V 6 bases, and 14 bases lay outside the gene matches. This CDR3 spans 17 amino acids. Germline CDR1 reads DFQATT; CDR2 reads SNEGSKA (reference sequence). The CDR3 sequence: CSATPLGLAGVTDTQYF. For the CDR3, the DNA is TGCAGTGCCACGCCACTTGGGCTAGCGGGAGTCACAGATACGCAGTATTTT.

V and J are TRBV7-2 and TRBJ2-4; D call uncertain. The J call may be wrong; the DNA end is better matched by TRBJ2-5. Germline V lookup: CDR1 SGHTA, CDR2 FQGNSA. There are 14 residues in the CDR3. The CDR3 spells CASSLLTFQETQYF. The CDR3 bases are TGTGCCAGCAGCTTGCTAACGTTTCAAGAGACCCAGTACTTC.

The sample holds a few counts of this clonotype. The CDR3 coding sequence is TGTGCCAGCAGTTTCCCTGGGGCAGGAGAAAAACTGTTTTTT. Protein: CASSFPGAGEKLFF. The chain is built from TRBV27 and TRBJ1-4, with a tentative D call TRBD1 (5 bases). The CDR3 contains 14 residues. V lost 3 bases to trimming and J lost 8 bases, with 13 bases between them. Germline CDR1 reads MNHEY; CDR2 reads SMNVEV (reference sequence).